This section outlines one T cell receptor (beta chain) sequence together with its context. TCRdb keeps only in-frame clones here, not all; method: immunoSEQ multiplex PCR. The sample gives some 110,000 clones, 88% of which show up once; 8% to 10% is in the top ten. The sample is drawn from a study of T cell responses to AZD1222 COVID-19 vaccine. V lost 1 base and J lost 4, with 12 bases in between. There are 14 residues in the CDR3. Germline values: CDR1 SGHRS, CDR2 YFSETQ. Sequencing was performed on peripheral blood, taken on day 0 of AZD1222 vaccination. The clonotype comes from an adult in good health. This sequence joins TRBV5-1 and TRBJ2-7; perhaps D is TRBD1 or TRBD2 (5 bases each). The CDR3: CASSLSGTTYEQYF. For the CDR3, the DNA is TGCGCCAGCAGCTTGTCAGGGACGACTTACGAGCAGTACTTC.